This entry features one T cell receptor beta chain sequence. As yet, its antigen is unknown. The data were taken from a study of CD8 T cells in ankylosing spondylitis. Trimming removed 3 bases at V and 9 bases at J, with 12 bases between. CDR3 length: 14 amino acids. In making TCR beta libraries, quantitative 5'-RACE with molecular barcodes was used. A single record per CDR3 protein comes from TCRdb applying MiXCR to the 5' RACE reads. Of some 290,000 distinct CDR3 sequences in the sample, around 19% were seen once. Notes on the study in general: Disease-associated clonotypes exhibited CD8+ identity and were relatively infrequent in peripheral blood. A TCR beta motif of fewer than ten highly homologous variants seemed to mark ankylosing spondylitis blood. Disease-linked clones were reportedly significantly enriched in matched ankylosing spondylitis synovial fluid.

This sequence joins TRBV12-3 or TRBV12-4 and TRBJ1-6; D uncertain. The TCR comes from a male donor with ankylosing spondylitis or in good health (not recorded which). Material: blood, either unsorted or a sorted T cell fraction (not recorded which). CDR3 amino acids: CASSFFGEGSPLHF. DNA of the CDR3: TGTGCCAGCAGTTTTTTCGGGGAGGGTTCACCCCTCCACTTT.